This TCR beta chain stems from a study of response to subunit inactivated influenza vaccine. The CDR3 is made up of 13 amino acids. Germline-derived CDR1 and CDR2 are SEHNR and FQNEAQ (reference sequence). Trimming cost V 2 bases and J 7 bases, with 12 bases left between them. To note about this clonotype: The antigen remains unidentified.

TCRdb redid the calling of the RT-PCR reads with MiXCR, one entry per CDR3 protein. The sample includes hundreds of thousands of distinct CDR3 sequences, 10% to 15% of them seen just once. General study results and limits: Few new T cells, the authors suggested, are recruited by each seasonal influenza vaccination.

The starting material was non-naive T cells sorted from PBMCs, obtained less than 15 days before vaccination. The receptor comes from a middle-aged man who received an inactivated influenza vaccine. The genes are TRBV7-9 and TRBJ2-7; weak D call: TRBD2 (5 bases). This chain's CDR3 is CASSLPGFREQYF. The CDR3 DNA follows: TGTGCCAGCAGCTTACCGGGATTTAGGGAGCAGTACTTC.